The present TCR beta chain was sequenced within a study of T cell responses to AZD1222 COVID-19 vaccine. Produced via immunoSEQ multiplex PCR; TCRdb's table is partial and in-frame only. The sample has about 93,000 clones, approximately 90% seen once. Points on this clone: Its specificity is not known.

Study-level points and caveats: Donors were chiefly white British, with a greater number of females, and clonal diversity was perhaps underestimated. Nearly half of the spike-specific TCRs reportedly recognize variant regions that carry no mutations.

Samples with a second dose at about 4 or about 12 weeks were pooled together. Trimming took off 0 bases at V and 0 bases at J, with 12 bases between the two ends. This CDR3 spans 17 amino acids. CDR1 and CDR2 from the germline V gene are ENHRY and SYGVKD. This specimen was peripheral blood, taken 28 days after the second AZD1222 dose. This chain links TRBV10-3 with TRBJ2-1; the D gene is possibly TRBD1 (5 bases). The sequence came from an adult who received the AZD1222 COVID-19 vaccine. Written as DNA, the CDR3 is TGTGCCATCAGTGAGTCTATGGGGCGTAGCTCCTACAATGAGCAGTTCTTC. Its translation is CAISESMGRSSYNEQFF.